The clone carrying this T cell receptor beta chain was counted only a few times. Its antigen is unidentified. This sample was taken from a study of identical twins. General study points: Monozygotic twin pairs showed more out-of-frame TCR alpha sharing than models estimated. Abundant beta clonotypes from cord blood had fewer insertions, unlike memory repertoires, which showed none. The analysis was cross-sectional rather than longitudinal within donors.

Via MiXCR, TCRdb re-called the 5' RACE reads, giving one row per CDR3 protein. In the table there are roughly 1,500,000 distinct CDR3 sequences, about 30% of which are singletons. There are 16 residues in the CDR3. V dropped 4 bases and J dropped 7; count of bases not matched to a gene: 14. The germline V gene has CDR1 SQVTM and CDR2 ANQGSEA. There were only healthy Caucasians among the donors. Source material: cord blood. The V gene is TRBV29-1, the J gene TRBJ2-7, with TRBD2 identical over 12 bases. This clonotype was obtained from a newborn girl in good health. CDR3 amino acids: CSVAQRLAGVRNEQYF. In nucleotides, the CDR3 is TGCAGCGTTGCACAGAGACTAGCGGGAGTTAGGAATGAGCAGTACTTC.